Described below is a single T cell receptor beta chain sequence and its context. The sample comes from a study of blood T cell repertoires in COVID-19. Overall study: Whether acute or convalescent, the COVID-19 samples came from the United States, Italy and Spain. T cells, B-cell-depleted T cells, or PBMCs provided the cDNA or gDNA that served as material.

Original analysis: Using reference gene primer amplification, nucleated cell counts were estimated. Some clones are missing from TCRdb's copy, which holds only in-frame ones; the method was immunoSEQ multiplex PCR. That table is the source of V, J and clone size, and D and trimming were worked out from the DNA. The data contain fewer than 300,000 clones, under 90% of them singletons. The V end lost 6 bases, the J end lost 5 bases, and 13 bases lay between the germline ends. CDR3 length equals 13 residues. Input material: peripheral blood. This receptor was identified in a woman under 30 with acute or convalescent COVID-19. The V call is TRBV12-3 or TRBV12-4, the J call TRBJ1-2; D is perhaps TRBD1 (5 bases). The CDR3 bases are TGTGCCAGCAGCCGCGACAGCTCGTATGGCTACACCTTC. It yields the protein CASSRDSSYGYTF.